One sample yielded the 10 T cell receptor beta chains listed below, sequenced in a study of blood T cell repertoires in COVID-19. Some clones are missing from TCRdb's copy, which holds only in-frame ones; the method was immunoSEQ multiplex PCR. Counted here are 180,000 or so clones, under 90% occurring once; the ten biggest clones make up about 7%. The sample consisted of peripheral blood. The receptor set was obtained from a man aged 40-49 years with acute or convalescent COVID-19.

This sequence joins TRBV11-2 and TRBJ1-2; no firm D call. This CDR3 region has 17 residues. Germline CDR1 and CDR2: SGHAT and FQNNGV. Deletions cut 5 bases from V and 5 bases from J, with 24 bases between. CDR3 amino acids: CASSPGPAGLVRYGYTF. The CDR3, as DNA: TGTGCCAGCAGCCCCGGCCCTGCGGGTTTGGTGAGGTATGGCTACACCTTC.

The rearrangement uses TRBV27 and TRBJ2-1; D gene ambiguous. The V gene's germline CDR1 is MNHEY and CDR2 SMNVEV (reference sequence). Trimming removed 5 bases at V and 7 bases at J, with 12 bases between. The CDR3 has 13 amino acids. The CDR3 DNA follows: TGTGCCAGCAGTGATTTCACTCCTAATGAGCAGTTCTTC. Residues: CASSDFTPNEQFF.

The chain combines TRBV28 with TRBJ2-7; perhaps TRBD1 as D (6 bases). Per the germline V gene, CDR1 is MDHEN and CDR2 is SYDVKM. The CDR3 has 15 residues. V was trimmed by 5 bases and J by 0 bases, leaving 14 bases between them. The CDR3 spells CASSPSGQSSYEQYF. The CDR3 bases are TGTGCCAGCAGTCCCTCAGGACAGAGCTCCTACGAGCAGTACTTC.

The CDR3 bases are TGTGCCACCGGACAGGGGCTTAGGGATGAGCAGTTCTTC. Residues: CATGQGLRDEQFF. The V call is TRBV10-3, the J call TRBJ2-1, with TRBD1 matching 9 bases. The length of the CDR3 is 13 residues. Germline V lookup: CDR1 ENHRY, CDR2 SYGVKD. The V and J ends lost 10 bases and 8 bases, in that order; junction bases with no gene match: 9.

The rearrangement links TRBV6-5 to TRBJ2-7; a weak D match, TRBD1 (6 bases). CDR1 MNHEY and CDR2 SVGAGI come from the germline V gene. Trimming shortened V by 6 bases and J by 6 bases, and 15 bases separated the two germline ends. The CDR3 is 13 amino acids. Here the CDR3 reads CASRPRDIAEQYF. In nucleotides, the CDR3 is TGTGCCAGCAGACCCCGGGACATCGCCGAGCAGTACTTC.

As to this clone: Other DNA variants within this sample encode the same CDR3. The chain has TRBV29-1 and TRBJ2-1; a possible D gene is TRBD1 (6 bases). With 2 bases removed from V and 1 base from J, the gap between germline ends came to 9 bases. The CDR3 is 14 residues long. Germline V lookup: CDR1 SQVTM, CDR2 ANQGSEA. The chain's CDR3 is CSVEKQGSYNEQFF. The CDR3 region has the DNA TGCAGCGTTGAAAAGCAGGGGTCCTACAATGAGCAGTTCTTC.

The gene calls are TRBV7-9 and TRBJ1-3, with 7 positions matching TRBD1. The germline V gene encodes CDR1 SEHNR and CDR2 FQNEAQ (reference sequence). The V segment lost 6 bases and the J segment 2 bases; nucleotides outside the gene matches: 7. The CDR3 has 15 amino acids. CDR3 loop: CASRHTGVPGNTIYF. The CDR3 DNA is TGTGCCAGCAGGCACACAGGGGTGCCTGGAAACACCATATATTTT.

J is TRBJ1-2 and V is TRBV3-1 (or the pseudogene TRBV3-2), with D tentatively TRBD1 (6 bases). V was pared by 1 base and J by 4 bases, with 13 bases between. From germline, CDR1 is LGHDT and CDR2 YNNKEL (reference sequence). CDR3 size: 15 residues. CDR3: CASSQGETGLYGYTF. The CDR3 DNA follows: TGTGCCAGCAGCCAAGGGGAGACAGGACTCTATGGCTACACCTTC.

This clone occurred once. This chain joins TRBV5-4 and TRBJ2-2; no definite D call. The V end was cut by 4 bases, the J end by 1 base, with 11 bases between. This CDR3 contains 15 residues. Germline V lookup: CDR1 SGHNT, CDR2 YYREEE (reference sequence). CDR3 bases: TGTGCCAGCAGCCCCTCTTCCGGGAACACCGGGGAGCTGTTTTTT. Translated: CASSPSSGNTGELFF.

Details on this clone: One end of the junction varies from germline; a read error may be responsible. CDR3 nucleotides: TGTGCTAGCAGCTTAAGGGGGACTAGCGGGGAGATAGAGACCCAGTACTTC. This codes for CASSLRGTSGEIETQYF. The chain carries TRBV7-7 and TRBJ2-5; 13 positions match TRBD2. The length of the CDR3 is 17 residues. Germline assignment: CDR1 SSHAT and CDR2 FNYEAQ (reference sequence).